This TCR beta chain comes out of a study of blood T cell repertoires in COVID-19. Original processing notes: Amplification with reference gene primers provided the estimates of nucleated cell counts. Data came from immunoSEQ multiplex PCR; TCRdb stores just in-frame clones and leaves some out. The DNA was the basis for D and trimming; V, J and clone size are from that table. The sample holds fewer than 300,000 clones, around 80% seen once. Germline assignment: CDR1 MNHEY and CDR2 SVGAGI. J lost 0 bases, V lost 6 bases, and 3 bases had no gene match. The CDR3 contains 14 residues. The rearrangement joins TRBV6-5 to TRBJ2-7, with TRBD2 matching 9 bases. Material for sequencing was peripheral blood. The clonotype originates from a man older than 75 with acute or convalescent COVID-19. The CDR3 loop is CASSVAGASYEQYF. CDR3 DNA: TGTGCCAGCAGCGTAGCGGGGGCCTCCTACGAGCAGTACTTC.